This T cell receptor beta chain is drawn from a study of blood T cell repertoires in COVID-19. Clinical history as reported by participants underpinned cohort assignment. Recovered Cohort 3 donors showed two negative PCRs, clearance, or symptom resolution. The V gene lost 1 base and the J gene lost 5 bases, with 14 bases spanning the gap. The CDR3 is 15 amino acids. Germline-derived CDR1 and CDR2 are KGHSH and LQKENI. Per the authors' pipeline: Estimation of nucleated cell counts was performed using reference gene primer amplification. Sequencing used immunoSEQ multiplex PCR; TCRdb keeps in-frame clones, though not all of them. The D gene and trimming were derived from the DNA, and the V and J assignments and clone size from that table. In the table there are 310,000 or so clones, around 90% of which are singletons.

Sequencing used PBMCs or T cells enriched from blood (not recorded which). The V call is TRBV18, the J call TRBJ2-5, with D perhaps matching TRBD1 (5 bases). This TCR was sampled from a woman between 18 and 30 years old who had recovered from COVID-19. The CDR3 DNA follows: TGTGCCAGCTCACCACAGCAGGGTACCTGGGAGACCCAGTACTTC. Amino acids: CASSPQQGTWETQYF. The variable domain in full, completed from reference TRBV18 and TRBJ2-5, reads NAGVMQNPRHLVRRRGQEARLRCSPMKGHSHVYWYRQLPEEGLKFMVYLQKENIIDESGMPKERFSAEFPKEGPSILRIQQVVRGDSAAYFCASSPQQGTWETQYFGPGTRLLVL.